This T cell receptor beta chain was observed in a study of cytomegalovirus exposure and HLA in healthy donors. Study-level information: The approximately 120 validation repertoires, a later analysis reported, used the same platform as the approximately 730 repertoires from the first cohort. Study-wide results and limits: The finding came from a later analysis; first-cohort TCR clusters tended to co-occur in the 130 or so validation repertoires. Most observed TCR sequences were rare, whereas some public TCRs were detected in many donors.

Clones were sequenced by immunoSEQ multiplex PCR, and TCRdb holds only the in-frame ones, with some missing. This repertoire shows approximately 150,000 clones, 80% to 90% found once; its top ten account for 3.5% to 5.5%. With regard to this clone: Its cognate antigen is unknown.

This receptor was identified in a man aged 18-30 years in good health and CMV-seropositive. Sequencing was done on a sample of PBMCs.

This CDR3 is CATKTGDAGGYTF. DNA for the CDR3: TGTGCCACAAAAACGGGGGACGCCGGGGGCTACACCTTC. V is TRBV28 and J is TRBJ1-2; the D gene is possibly TRBD1 (5 bases). Germline V gene lookup returns CDR1 MDHEN and CDR2 SYDVKM. This CDR3 contains 13 residues. V was cut by 10 bases and J by 8 bases, with 20 bases left in between.